This entry describes one TCR beta chain. The ends were cut back, 5 bases at V and 2 bases at J, with 15 bases in the middle. The CDR3 loop spans 15 amino acids. Germline loops: CDR1 LNHDA, CDR2 SQIVND (reference sequence). This sample is drawn from a study of blood T cell repertoires in COVID-19. In the authors' workflow: Scientists estimated how many nucleated cells there were by amplifying reference gene primers. The assay was immunoSEQ multiplex PCR, and TCRdb's table has in-frame clones only and misses some. V and J calls and clone size are as listed in that table; D and trimming were resolved from the DNA. The profile shows 200,000 to 300,000 clones, 65% to 90% of them singletons.

The sequence was collected from a man aged 35 to 55 who had recovered from COVID-19. V is TRBV19 and J is TRBJ1-2; possible D gene TRBD1, 6 bases. Specimen: peripheral blood. Here the CDR3 reads CASSYKGGINYGYTF. DNA of the CDR3: TGTGCCAGTAGTTATAAGGGGGGGATCAACTATGGCTACACCTTC.